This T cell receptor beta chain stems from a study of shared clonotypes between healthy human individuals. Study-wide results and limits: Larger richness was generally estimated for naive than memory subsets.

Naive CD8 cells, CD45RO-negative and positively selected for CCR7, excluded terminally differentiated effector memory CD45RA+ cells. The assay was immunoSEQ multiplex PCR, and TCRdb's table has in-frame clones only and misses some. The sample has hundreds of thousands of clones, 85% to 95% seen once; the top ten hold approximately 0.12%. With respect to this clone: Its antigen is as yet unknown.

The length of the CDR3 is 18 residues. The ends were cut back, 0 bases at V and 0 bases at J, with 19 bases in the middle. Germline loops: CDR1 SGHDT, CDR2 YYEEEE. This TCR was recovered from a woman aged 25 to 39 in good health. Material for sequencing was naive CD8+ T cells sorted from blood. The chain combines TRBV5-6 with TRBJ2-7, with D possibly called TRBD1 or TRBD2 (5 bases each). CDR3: CASSLGPRDAGSSYEQYF. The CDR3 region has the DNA TGTGCCAGCAGCTTGGGGCCTCGGGACGCCGGCAGCTCCTACGAGCAGTACTTC.